This TCR beta chain originates from a study of blood T cell repertoires in COVID-19. In the study overall: Both acute and convalescent COVID-19 samples were obtained from the United States, Italy and Spain. PBMCs, B-cell-depleted T cells, or T cells provided the cDNA or gDNA that made up the material.

Recovered status in Cohort 3 required two negative PCRs, clearance, or symptom resolution. In the original workflow: It was from reference gene primer amplification that nucleated cell counts were estimated. Sequenced by immunoSEQ multiplex PCR; TCRdb stores in-frame clones only, minus some. That table furnishes V, J and clone size, whereas the DNA furnished D and trimming. The sample holds roughly 150,000 clones, under 90% seen once. The source of this sequence is a man aged 55 to 70 who had recovered from COVID-19. Sequencing used PBMCs or T cells enriched from blood (not recorded which).

In nucleotides, the CDR3 is TGTGCCACGGGGGACAGGGGCCATCAGCCCCAGCATTTT. Translating it yields CATGDRGHQPQHF. The chain combines TRBV24-1 with TRBJ1-5; 10 bases are shared with TRBD1. Germline CDR1 KGHDR, CDR2 SFDVKD. CDR3 length: 13 residues. Trimming cost V 10 bases and J 5 bases; bases outside gene matches: 4.